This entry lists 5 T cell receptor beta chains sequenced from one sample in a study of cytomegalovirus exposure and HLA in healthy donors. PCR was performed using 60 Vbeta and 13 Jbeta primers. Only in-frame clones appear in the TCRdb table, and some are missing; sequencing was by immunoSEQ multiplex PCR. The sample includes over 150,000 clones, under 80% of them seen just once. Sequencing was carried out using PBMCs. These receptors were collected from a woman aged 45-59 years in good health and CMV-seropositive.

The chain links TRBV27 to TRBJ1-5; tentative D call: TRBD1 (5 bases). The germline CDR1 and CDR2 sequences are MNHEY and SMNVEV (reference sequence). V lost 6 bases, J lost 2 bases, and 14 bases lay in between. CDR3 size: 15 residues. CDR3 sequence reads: CASSSGGEGNQPQHF. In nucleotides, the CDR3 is TGTGCCAGCAGCAGCGGAGGGGAAGGCAATCAGCCCCAGCATTTT.

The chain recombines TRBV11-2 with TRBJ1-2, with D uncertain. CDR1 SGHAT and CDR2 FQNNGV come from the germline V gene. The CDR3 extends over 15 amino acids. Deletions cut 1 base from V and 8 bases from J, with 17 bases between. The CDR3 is CASSLGPQSRGGYTF. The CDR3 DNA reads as TGTGCCAGCAGCTTAGGGCCTCAATCTCGGGGAGGCTACACCTTC.

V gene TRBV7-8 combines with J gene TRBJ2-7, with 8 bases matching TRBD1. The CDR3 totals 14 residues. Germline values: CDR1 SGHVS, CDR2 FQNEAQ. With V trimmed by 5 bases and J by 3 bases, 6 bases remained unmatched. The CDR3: CASSRTGTGYEQYF. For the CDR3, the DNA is TGTGCCAGCAGCCGAACGGGGACAGGCTACGAGCAGTACTTC.

The DNA for the CDR3 is TGTGCCAGCAGCTTAGGACTTAATAGCAATCAGCCCCAGCATTTT. As protein: CASSLGLNSNQPQHF. The rearrangement joins TRBV7-8 to TRBJ1-5, with D unclear. Germline-derived CDR1 and CDR2 are SGHVS and FQNEAQ. The CDR3 contains 15 residues. Deletions cut 1 base from V and 0 bases from J, with 7 bases between.

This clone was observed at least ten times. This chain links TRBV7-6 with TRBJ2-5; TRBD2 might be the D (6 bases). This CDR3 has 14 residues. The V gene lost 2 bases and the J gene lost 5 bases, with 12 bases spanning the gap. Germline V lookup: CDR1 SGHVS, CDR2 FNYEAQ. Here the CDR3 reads CASSLFAGRETQYF. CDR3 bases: TGTGCCAGCAGCTTATTCGCAGGGAGGGAGACCCAGTACTTC.